The 29 T cell receptor beta chains reported below all come from one sample, sequenced in a study of metastatic and nonmetastatic thyroid tumors. There were no patients who had received any treatment before thyroid surgery. TCRdb reprocessed the PCR reads via MiXCR. The sample consists of roughly 71,000 clones, roughly 18% of them appearing once. Sequencing used blood. The receptors were gathered from a female donor with papillary thyroid cancer or a benign thyroid nodule (not recorded which). Some clones in this sample may be carry-over from other donors' samples.

CDR3 protein: CASITPRTGSVNGYTF. CDR3 coding DNA: TGTGCCAGCATCACCCCCCGGACAGGGAGCGTGAATGGCTACACCTTC. The genes are TRBV28 and TRBJ1-2; 8 bases are shared with TRBD1. Germline V gives CDR1 MDHEN, CDR2 SYDVKM. This CDR3 comprises 16 residues. The V and J ends lost 7 bases and 6 bases, in that order; junction bases with no gene match: 16.

This clone has at least ten counts. This sequence joins TRBV10-3 and TRBJ2-3; D ambiguous. The CDR3 sequence is 14 residues long. V was trimmed by 6 bases and J by 3 bases, leaving 13 bases between them. CDR1 is ENHRY and CDR2 is SYGVKD in the germline V gene. Here the CDR3 DNA reads TGTGCCATCAGAAGAGACCAGGTGACAGATACGCAGTATTTT. This sequence encodes CAIRRDQVTDTQYF.

This clone was picked up many times. The chain joins TRBV5-1 to TRBJ2-2; D gene unclear. The CDR3 runs 13 residues. The germline gives CDR1 SGHRS, CDR2 YFSETQ. V was pared by 0 bases and J by 6 bases, with 6 bases between. CDR3 sequence: CASSLGGAGELFF. CDR3 in DNA: TGCGCCAGCAGCTTGGGCGGTGCCGGGGAGCTGTTTTTT.

This clone was detected ten times or more. In nucleotides, the CDR3 is TGTGCCAGCAGCTTGGGACCGACAGGACCCACTGGAAACACCATATATTTT. This gives the protein CASSLGPTGPTGNTIYF. V gene TRBV5-6 combines with J gene TRBJ1-3; D perhaps matches TRBD1 (6 bases). Trimming took off 0 bases at V and 2 bases at J, with 15 bases between the two ends. CDR3 size: 17 residues. Germline values: CDR1 SGHDT, CDR2 YYEEEE. The full variable domain, in which reference TRBV5-6 and TRBJ1-3 provide the parts outside the CDR3, is DAGVTQSPTHLIKTRGQQVTLRCSPKSGHDTVSWYQQALGQGPQFIFQYYEEEERQRGNFPDRFSGHQFPNYSSELNVNALLLGDSALYLCASSLGPTGPTGNTIYFGEGSWLTVV.

This sequence joins TRBV9 and TRBJ2-1; 13 positions agree with TRBD2. The CDR3 loop spans 20 amino acids. Germline CDR1 is SGDLS and CDR2 is YYNGEE. With V trimmed by 3 bases and J by 0 bases, 12 bases remained unmatched. CDR3 region: CASSDPSTSGRASSYNEQFF. The DNA for the CDR3 is TGTGCCAGCAGCGACCCTTCAACTAGCGGGAGGGCGAGCTCCTACAATGAGCAGTTCTTC.

This clone was recorded only once. The rearrangement links TRBV11-2 to TRBJ2-7; D is possibly TRBD2 (5 bases). This CDR3 region has 18 residues. CDR1 is SGHAT and CDR2 is FQNNGV in the germline V gene. Trimming shortened V by 2 bases and J by 3 bases, and 23 bases separated the two germline ends. The CDR3 loop reads CASSLHSLLGEAIYEQYF. CDR3 DNA sequence: TGTGCCAGCAGCTTACACTCCCTCCTCGGGGAAGCGATCTACGAGCAGTACTTC.

This clone was seen at least ten times. The chain employs TRBV12-3 or TRBV12-4 and TRBJ2-5; the match to TRBD1 covers 7 bases. The CDR3 extends over 13 amino acids. V gave up 5 bases and J gave up 9 bases; unmatched junction bases: 9. The DNA of the CDR3 is TGTGCCAGCAGTGGAACGACAGGGTCTCCCCAGTACTTC. Its translation: CASSGTTGSPQYF.

V usage is TRBV4-1 and J usage is TRBJ1-2, with D possibly TRBD1 on 5 matching bases. Germline CDR1 and CDR2: MGHRA and YSYEKL. V lost 4 bases and J 4 bases, leaving 13 bases between the germline ends. CDR3 length: 14 residues. Written as DNA, the CDR3 is TGCGCCAGCAGCCCACTAAGGGGTTCCTATGGCTACACCTTC. As protein: CASSPLRGSYGYTF.

The chain combines TRBV20-1 with TRBJ2-3; 14 nucleotides line up with TRBD2. This CDR3 contains 17 residues. Germline V gives CDR1 DFQATT, CDR2 SNEGSKA (reference sequence). Trimming took 3 bases from V and 2 from J; bases not matched to a gene: 7. CDR3 sequence reads: CSASDGTSGRYTDTQYF. Here the CDR3 DNA reads TGCAGTGCTAGCGACGGGACTAGCGGGAGATACACAGATACGCAGTATTTT.

A remark on this clone: A much bigger clone sits one base away, suggesting this may be a read error. Other DNA sequences in the same sample also yield this CDR3. In nucleotides, the CDR3 is TGTGCCAGCAGCCAAGACCTCCGCACAGATACGCAGTACTTT. Its protein product is CASSQDLRTDTQYF. This chain joins TRBV5-6 and TRBJ2-3; D remains unclear. The CDR3 length is 14 residues. Germline-derived CDR1 and CDR2 are SGHDT and YYEEEE.

This clone showed up many times. CDR3 nucleotides: TGTGCCATCAGGAACCGAACAGGGCTAGGAATCTACGAGCAGTACTTC. Translated, it gives CAIRNRTGLGIYEQYF. The chain has TRBV10-3 and TRBJ2-7, with D maybe TRBD1 (6 bases). Germline values: CDR1 ENHRY, CDR2 SYGVKD. The CDR3 has 16 residues. V lost 6 bases, J lost 3 bases, and 21 bases lay in between.

This clone was seen at least ten times. Sequence at one end of the junction differs from germline and may be a read error. This chain connects TRBV6-1 to TRBJ1-5, with a weak D call TRBD1 (6 bases). Germline V CDR1 and CDR2: MNHNS, SASEGT. The length of the CDR3 is 16 residues. CDR3 in amino acids: CAGRAGGGDSNQPQHF. CDR3 sequence (DNA): TGTGCCGGCAGAGCGGGGGGGGGCGATAGCAATCAGCCCCAGCATTTT.

This clone has only a few counts. With a much larger clone just one base away, this may be a read error. The genes are TRBV9 and TRBJ2-6; 9 positions agree with TRBD1. Per germline, CDR1 SGDLS and CDR2 YYNGEE. This CDR3 has 15 amino acids. J gave up 6 bases and V 5 bases, and 6 bases lay outside the gene matches. The CDR3 region has the DNA TGTGCCAGCAGAACCTGGACAGGGGAGGCCAACGTCCTGACTTTC. Translated, it gives CASRTWTGEANVLTF. Drawing the rest from reference TRBV9 and TRBJ2-6, the complete variable domain is DSGVTQTPKHLITATGQRVTLRCSPRSGDLSVYWYQQSLDQGLQFLIQYYNGEERAKGNILERFSAQQFPDLHSELNLSSLELGDSALYFCASRTWTGEANVLTFGAGSRLTVL.

This clone has a count of ten or more. This chain joins TRBV7-8 and TRBJ2-7; no firm D call. V was cut by 1 base and J by 2 bases, with 12 bases left in between. The length of the CDR3 is 15 residues. Germline CDR1 and CDR2: SGHVS and FQNEAQ. CDR3 sequence (DNA): TGTGCCAGCAGCTTAGGGGCAGGTTACACCTACGAGCAGTACTTC. This codes for CASSLGAGYTYEQYF.

This clone was observed many times. V gene TRBV2 combines with J gene TRBJ1-2; TRBD1 agrees at 7 bases. The germline gives CDR1 SNHLY, CDR2 FYNNEI. V was pared by 7 bases and J by 8 bases, with 10 bases of the junction left unmatched. CDR3 size: 13 residues. CDR3 amino acids: CASIRDRLGGYTF. CDR3 DNA sequence: TGTGCCAGCATCCGGGACAGACTGGGGGGCTACACCTTC.

This clone was observed a few times. Different DNA sequences within this sample yield the same CDR3. The chain combines TRBV27 with TRBJ2-7; 14 bases agree with TRBD2. The CDR3 is made up of 18 amino acids. Trimming removed 5 bases from V and 6 bases from J; junction bases left unmatched: 15. The germline gives CDR1 MNHEY, CDR2 SMNVEV (reference sequence). The CDR3 spells CASSGPTSGRALTVEQYF. The CDR3 DNA is TGTGCCAGCAGTGGTCCGACTAGCGGGAGGGCCTTGACTGTCGAGCAGTACTTC.

Ten or more counts support this clone. The genes are TRBV3-1 and TRBJ2-7, with 7 positions matching TRBD2. The CDR3 loop spans 10 amino acids. V lost 11 bases and J lost 2; bases outside the gene matches: 0. Per germline, CDR1 LGHDT and CDR2 YNNKEL (reference sequence). This CDR3 reads CAAGAYEQYF. DNA for the CDR3: TGTGCCGCGGGGGCCTACGAGCAGTACTTC.

This clone has a count of ten or more. The genes are TRBV28 and TRBJ2-7; 9 nucleotides match TRBD2. The V gene end was trimmed by 1 base and the J gene end by 1 base; junction bases not matched to a gene: 11. Germline CDR1 reads MDHEN; CDR2 reads SYDVKM. This CDR3 spans 18 amino acids. In nucleotides, the CDR3 is TGTGCCAGCAGTTTATTAGGATTGTTTAGCGGGAGTTCCTACGAGCAGTACTTC. It is translated as CASSLLGLFSGSSYEQYF.

The chain employs TRBV11-3 and TRBJ2-7; 9 positions agree with TRBD2. Germline values: CDR1 SGHNT, CDR2 YENEEA. The CDR3 covers 14 residues. V was pared by 5 bases and J by 2 bases, with 4 bases of the junction left unmatched. The CDR3 region has the DNA TGTGCCAGCAGCCCCTCTAGCGGGACCTACGAGCAGTACTTC. Protein product: CASSPSSGTYEQYF.

There are many counts of this clone. The chain employs TRBV9 and TRBJ2-1; possible D gene TRBD2, 6 bases. CDR1 SGDLS and CDR2 YYNGEE come from the germline V gene. V shed 3 bases and J shed 9 bases, with 13 bases lying between them. CDR3 length equals 13 residues. DNA for the CDR3: TGTGCCAGCAGCGAGCGGGCCGTCGGTGAGCAGTTCTTC. Translating gives CASSERAVGEQFF.

The table lists this clone with a few counts. The CDR3 coding sequence is TGTGCCTGGAGTTCGACAGGGGCTGACAATGAGCAGTTCTTC. This encodes CAWSSTGADNEQFF. The gene calls are TRBV30 and TRBJ2-1; 8 bases are shared with TRBD1. Trimming took 2 bases from V and 5 from J; bases not matched to a gene: 5. The CDR3 spans 14 residues. CDR1 is GTSNPN and CDR2 is SVGIG in the germline V gene (reference sequence).

This clone occurred many times. The V and J genes are TRBV19 and TRBJ2-1; 7 bases are shared with TRBD2. V dropped 5 bases and J dropped 6; count of bases not matched to a gene: 7. Germline V gives CDR1 LNHDA, CDR2 SQIVND (reference sequence). The CDR3 has 14 residues. The CDR3 nucleotides are TGTGCCAGTAGTGGACTGGCGGGAGCCAATGAGCAGTTCTTC. Protein sequence: CASSGLAGANEQFF.

This clone was seen repeatedly, ten times or more. The V and J genes are TRBV20-1 and TRBJ1-1, with D uncertain. Germline loops: CDR1 DFQATT, CDR2 SNEGSKA (reference sequence). V lost 3 bases and J 0 bases, leaving 11 bases between the germline ends. The CDR3 totals 14 residues. CDR3 sequence: CSAREGSLNTEAFF. CDR3 in DNA: TGCAGTGCTAGGGAGGGCAGTTTGAACACTGAAGCTTTCTTT.

This clone has at least ten counts. The rearrangement uses TRBV3-1 and TRBJ2-3, with D unresolved. Germline assignment: CDR1 LGHDT and CDR2 YNNKEL (reference sequence). V lost 0 bases and J 4 bases, leaving 8 bases between the germline ends. This CDR3 has 14 amino acids. The CDR3 coding sequence is TGTGCCAGCAGCCAAGAGGACCCATCAGATACGCAGTATTTT. Residues: CASSQEDPSDTQYF.

Many counts were recorded for this clone. The rearrangement uses TRBV6-1 and TRBJ1-2; 8 nucleotides match TRBD1. The CDR3 totals 13 residues. The V gene's germline CDR1 is MNHNS and CDR2 SASEGT. V shed 6 bases, J shed 7 bases, and the junction held 7 bases outside the gene matches. DNA of the CDR3: TGTGCCAGCAGAGTGGGACAGGCAAGTGGCTACACCTTC. This gives the protein CASRVGQASGYTF.

This clone appeared many times. This rearrangement joins TRBV20-1 to TRBJ2-7; no clear D. This CDR3 is built from 11 residues. Germline CDR1 is DFQATT and CDR2 is SNEGSKA (reference sequence). V was shortened by 3 bases and J by 4 bases, with 7 bases between the two germline ends. The CDR3: CSARSSYEQYF. The CDR3 DNA is TGCAGTGCTAGGAGCTCATACGAGCAGTACTTC.

This clone was seen just once. The V call is TRBV30, the J call TRBJ1-5; a possible D gene is TRBD1 (5 bases). CDR3 size: 13 residues. V gave up 8 bases and J gave up 7 bases, with 18 bases separating them. The germline CDR1 and CDR2 sequences are GTSNPN and SVGIG (reference sequence). CDR3 coding DNA: TGTGCCGGTAGCACGGGGGATGGACAGCCCCAGCATTTT. Protein product: CAGSTGDGQPQHF.

This clone was seen many times. The V gene is TRBV20-1, the J gene TRBJ2-1; 16 bases map to TRBD2. J lost 4 bases, V lost 5 bases, and 5 bases had no gene match. In germline, CDR1 is DFQATT, CDR2 SNEGSKA (reference sequence). This CDR3 has 16 amino acids. CDR3 sequence: CSAGTSGRAGYNEQFF. The DNA for the CDR3 is TGCAGTGCTGGGACTAGCGGGAGGGCGGGGTACAATGAGCAGTTCTTC.

This clone came up many times. The J gene is TRBJ2-3, the V gene TRBV3-1; TRBD2 aligns across 10 bases. Per germline, CDR1 LGHDT and CDR2 YNNKEL (reference sequence). The V and J ends lost 3 bases and 0 bases, in that order; junction bases with no gene match: 9. The CDR3 contains 18 residues. This CDR3 reads CASSQATSGTPSTDTQYF. The CDR3, as DNA: TGTGCCAGCAGCCAGGCCACTAGCGGGACACCTAGCACAGATACGCAGTATTTT.